This T cell receptor (beta chain) was retrieved from a study of immune heterogeneity within non-small cell lung tumors (dated by TCRdb to the late 2010s). About the full investigation: By histology, the tumors were a handful of squamous cell carcinomas, fewer than 13 non-squamous carcinomas and 1 tumor not otherwise specified. To examine intratumoral immune heterogeneity, the study used whole-exome sequencing, RNA-seq and TCR beta repertoire sequencing on multiple spatially distinct regions of each NSCLC tumor. TCR repertoires were analyzed from around 57 tumor loci of roughly 14 patients, whereas transcriptome data were available for only approximately 43 loci from about a dozen patients. Neoantigen binding to each patient's HLA alleles was predicted with netMHCpan-3.0 for mutant peptides of 8 to 11 amino acids.

Genomic DNA was extracted from bulk tumor tissue and used as the TCR template, and 600 ng gDNA was amplified per sample. During surgery, multiple biopsies were taken from each primary tumor and placed as far apart as possible within the tumor mass. The study cohort was described as untreated, and the patients were newly diagnosed NSCLC cases having curative surgery. The donor group was made up of 15 newly diagnosed non-small cell lung cancer patients undergoing surgery with curative intent. The resected tumor masses were reviewed by two independent pathologists. Only DNA and RNA samples of high quality went on to sequencing. Regarding this clonotype: The antigen this receptor binds is unknown. A much larger clone differs from this one at a single base, so this may be a read error.

The TCR beta CDR3 region was amplified with a multiplex PCR system, in which a first round of around 10 cycles was run using 32 V-gene forward and 13 J-gene reverse primers. The first PCR round used a QIAGEN Multiplex PCR Kit, and the primer sequences were filed in Chinese patent CN105087789A. In a second PCR round, Illumina universal primers were added with the Phusion High-Fidelity PCR Kit. Paired-end sequencing of TCR libraries was carried out on the Illumina HiSeq X Ten platform at a read length of 151 bp. In the paper's pipeline: Reads lacking multiplex PCR primers were removed with Cutadapt, read pairs were merged with PEAR, and CDR3 regions were called with MiXCR default settings. Repertoire diversity was assessed by Shannon entropy, and clonality was calculated as one minus the Shannon entropy divided by the ln of the count of productive unique sequences. Clonotypes present at frequencies of at least 0.5% were defined as dominant or high-frequency T-cell clones. TCRdb reprocessing: public reads trimmed at Q25 with fastp, clones called with MiXCR, in-frame beta chains kept. Each CDR3 protein appears once, grouped with its most common genes and DNA. The authors' filters were not applied to this entry. The sample table lists a few thousand distinct CDR3 sequences, roughly 18% of them with a count of one. The ten largest clones represent less than 4.5% of the sample.

Findings and caveats that apply to the study as a whole: High-frequency TCR beta clonotypes were found to be largely distinct between individual patients. A moderate positive correlation (R around 0.35), which was statistically significant, linked local T-cell repertoire clonality to local tumor mutational burden. Within a given patient, the same dominant CDR3B clonotypes showed up repeatedly across loci, although different tumor locations also carried unique high-frequency clones.

V is cut by 7 bases and J by 1 base, and the space between the germline ends is 13 bases. The germline V gene encodes CDR1 SGHTA and CDR2 FQGNSA. Including the terminal cysteine and phenylalanine, the CDR3 comprises 14 residues. CDR3 DNA is the only sequence kept; it has 42 bases, read in frame from the first base. The receptor was isolated from a man aged 40-50 years with non-small cell lung cancer. Sequenced input: lung tumor tissue. The chain is encoded by TRBV7-2 joined to TRBJ1-1; a tentative D match to TRBD1 spans 5 bases. The DNA sequence follows: TGTGCCAGCAACTGGGGACGGGGGAACACTGAAGCTTTCTTT. This is translated as CASNWGRGNTEAFF.